Sequencing of this T cell receptor beta chain was carried out in a study of blood T cell repertoires in COVID-19. The protocol was immunoSEQ multiplex PCR, while the TCRdb copy is restricted to in-frame clones and leaves out a portion. The data show a few hundred thousand clones, 75% to 90% seen once. Symptom resolution, clearance, or two negative PCRs marked the recovered donors of Cohort 3. The CDR3 spans 13 residues. The germline gives CDR1 MNHEY, CDR2 SMNVEV (reference sequence). As regards this clone: Germline and junction disagree at one end, which may indicate a read error.

The clonotype was recovered from a woman between 40 and 50 years old who had recovered from COVID-19. Sample: PBMCs or T cells enriched from blood (not recorded which). The genes are TRBV27 and TRBJ2-7; 12 bases agree with TRBD2. The CDR3 loop is CASSSLAGGSLDF. For the CDR3, the DNA is TGTGCCAGCAGTTCACTAGCGGGGGGCTCCTTAGACTTC.